The source of this T cell receptor beta chain is a study of Ad26.COV2.S vaccination and SARS-CoV-2 variants. The assay was immunoSEQ multiplex PCR, and TCRdb's table has in-frame clones only and misses some. The table records around 100,000 clones, about three quarters of them present only once. Study-level results: Non-spike TCR breadth did not differ much between vaccine and placebo recipients. It was vaccine recipients, not placebo recipients, who had the higher spike-specific TCR breadth. Total T cell responses, in the TCR breadth and depth analyses, may have been underestimated. Reportedly, after vaccination the spike-specific CD8+ and CD4+ T cell responses displayed substantial breadth.

Trimming took off 8 bases at V and 0 bases at J, with 18 bases between the two ends. This CDR3 comprises 16 residues. Germline lookup yields CDR1 SNHLY and CDR2 FYNNEI. In its sample, this clone was seen a few times. Its antigen remains unidentified. V and J are TRBV2 and TRBJ2-3; D perhaps matches TRBD2 (6 bases). The source of this sequence is a human donor who had recovered from COVID-19. Sequencing used peripheral blood, obtained after recovery from COVID-19. The CDR3 loop reads CASARVTGRSTDTQYF. The DNA for the CDR3 is TGTGCCAGCGCTAGAGTCACCGGGAGAAGCACAGATACGCAGTATTTT.